What follows are 18 T cell receptor beta chains derived from one specimen sequenced in a study of blood T cell repertoires in COVID-19. Method: immunoSEQ multiplex PCR; TCRdb's copy keeps in-frame clones and lacks some. The sample shows around 250,000 clones, 91% of them seen only once. Sequences were obtained from PBMCs or T cells enriched from blood (not recorded which). The receptor source for this set is a human donor in a cohort exposed to, infected with or recovered from COVID-19 (not recorded which). The donor label of this sample is uncertain.

The chain has TRBV7-2 and TRBJ2-5; D is perhaps TRBD1 (5 bases). The CDR3 has 15 residues. Germline CDR1 and CDR2: SGHTA and FQGNSA. V was pared by 5 bases and J by 5 bases, with 18 bases between. The CDR3 spells CASSPRQPVGETQYF. As DNA, the CDR3 is TGTGCCAGCAGCCCCCGACAGCCCGTGGGCGAGACCCAGTACTTC.

CDR3 amino acids: CAISPGTGFSGNTIYF. The CDR3 DNA is TGTGCCATCAGTCCCGGGACAGGATTCTCTGGAAACACCATATATTTT. This chain connects TRBV10-3 to TRBJ1-3; 8 bases line up with TRBD1. The V gene's germline CDR1 is ENHRY and CDR2 SYGVKD. This CDR3 contains 16 residues. J lost 0 bases, V lost 5 bases, and 6 bases had no gene match.

The chain is built from TRBV5-8 and TRBJ2-6; 7 bases match TRBD1. The CDR3 runs 16 residues. In germline, CDR1 is SGHTS, CDR2 YDEGEE. The V gene end was trimmed by 0 bases and the J gene end by 1 base; junction bases not matched to a gene: 1. The CDR3 nucleotides read TGTGCCAGCAGCTTGGAGACAGGGTCTGGGGCCAACGTCCTGACTTTC. Protein sequence: CASSLETGSGANVLTF.

This chain connects TRBV25-1 to TRBJ1-3; D call uncertain. The germline gives CDR1 MGHDK, CDR2 SYGVNS. This CDR3 has 16 residues. V gave up 2 bases and J gave up 0 bases, with 11 bases separating them. Here the CDR3 DNA reads TGTGCCAGCAGTGAACAGGTTTTGGACTCTGGAAACACCATATATTTT. It specifies CASSEQVLDSGNTIYF.

The chain is built from TRBV7-9 and TRBJ2-7; a weak D match, TRBD2 (5 bases). CDR1 SEHNR and CDR2 FQNEAQ come from the germline V gene (reference sequence). The CDR3 runs to 14 residues. Between the trimmed V and J ends, which lost 2 bases and 4 bases, there was a span of 12 bases. The CDR3 sequence is CASSLRGRRYEQYF. In DNA form, the CDR3 reads TGTGCCAGCAGCTTACGGGGAAGGAGGTACGAGCAGTACTTC. Complete variable domain (other parts from reference TRBV7-9 and TRBJ2-7): DTGVSQNPRHKITKRGQNVTFRCDPISEHNRLYWYRQTLGQGPEFLTYFQNEAQLEKSRLLSDRFSAERPKGSFSTLEIQRTEQGDSAMYLCASSLRGRRYEQYFGPGTRLTVT.

This chain uses TRBV21-1 with TRBJ1-2; TRBD1, as called in the table, went unchecked against the DNA. TRBV21-1 is shown as a pseudogene. This CDR3 region has 14 residues. This CDR3 is CARGGQTPTYGYTF. The CDR3 DNA reads as TGTGCCAGGGGGGGACAGACCCCTACCTATGGCTACACCTTC.

The chain couples TRBV7-7 to TRBJ2-2; a possible D gene is TRBD1 (6 bases). CDR1 and CDR2 (germline): SSHAT, FNYEAQ (reference sequence). The CDR3 length is 16 residues. The V end lost 3 bases, the J end lost 0 bases, and 11 bases lay between the germline ends. The CDR3 DNA sequence: TGTGCCAGCAGCTTTGACGGGACAACGAACACCGGGGAGCTGTTTTTT. The encoded protein is CASSFDGTTNTGELFF.

The V call is TRBV4-1, the J call TRBJ2-2, with D possibly TRBD2 on 6 matching bases. The CDR3 has 18 amino acids. Germline V gene sequence: CDR1 MGHRA, CDR2 YSYEKL. V was clipped by 0 bases and J by 5 bases, with 19 bases between them. CDR3 sequence reads: CASSQEGSGAGPTGELFF. The CDR3 region has the DNA TGCGCCAGCAGCCAAGAGGGGTCAGGCGCGGGGCCGACCGGGGAGCTGTTTTTT.

The genes are TRBV30 and TRBJ2-2; D is unclear. V lost 5 bases and J lost 3, with 10 bases in between. In germline, CDR1 is GTSNPN, CDR2 SVGIG (reference sequence). The CDR3 runs 13 residues. CDR3 sequence reads: CAWSPQYTGELFF. CDR3 bases: TGTGCCTGGTCACCGCAGTACACCGGGGAGCTGTTTTTT. Filled out from reference TRBV30 and TRBJ2-2, the complete variable domain reads SQTIHQWPATLVQPVGSPLSLECTVEGTSNPNLYWYRQAAGRGLQLLFYSVGIGQISSEVPQNLSASRPQDRQFILSSKKLLLSDSGFYLCAWSPQYTGELFFGEGSRLTVL.

This chain uses TRBV28 with TRBJ2-3; 13 bases fit TRBD2. The CDR3 runs to 16 residues. Losses at the gene ends were 9 bases for V and 5 bases for J; bases not matched to a gene: 11. Germline lookup yields CDR1 MDHEN and CDR2 SYDVKM. CDR3 in amino acids: CASGGTSGIQGDTQYF. The CDR3 nucleotides are TGTGCCAGTGGAGGGACTAGCGGGATTCAGGGAGATACGCAGTATTTT.

This chain connects TRBV11-3 to TRBJ1-1, with 7 bases lining up with TRBD1. Germline values: CDR1 SGHNT, CDR2 YENEEA. The CDR3 has 14 residues. With 6 bases clipped from V and 3 bases from J, the junction kept 7 bases outside the gene matches. CDR3 sequence: CASSSQGEDTEAFF. The DNA of the CDR3 is TGTGCCAGCAGTTCCCAGGGGGAGGACACTGAAGCTTTCTTT.

The DNA for the CDR3 is TGCGCCAGCAGCTTGGAAGGGGGGAACACTGAAGCTTTCTTT. It translates to CASSLEGGNTEAFF. The gene calls are TRBV5-1 and TRBJ1-1; a possible D gene is TRBD1 (6 bases). Germline lookup yields CDR1 SGHRS and CDR2 YFSETQ. V lost 0 bases and J 1 base, leaving 7 bases between the germline ends. The CDR3 extends over 14 amino acids.

The rearrangement joins TRBV6-5 to TRBJ2-5; possibly TRBD1 for D (5 bases). The CDR3 is made up of 13 amino acids. Germline CDR1 reads MNHEY; CDR2 reads SVGAGI. V lost 4 bases to trimming and J lost 1 base, with 7 bases between them. CDR3 sequence (DNA): TGTGCCAGCAGTTTCAGGGTCCAAGAGACCCAGTACTTC. It is translated as CASSFRVQETQYF.

The CDR3 reads CASSLGQGDSEKLFF. The CDR3 nucleotides read TGTGCCAGCAGCCTCGGACAGGGGGACAGTGAAAAACTGTTTTTT. The rearrangement uses TRBV11-1 and TRBJ1-4; 10 nucleotides agree with TRBD1. After removal of 5 bases from V and 7 bases from J, the junction contained 7 bases not matched to a gene. CDR3 length equals 15 residues. Germline assignment: CDR1 SGHAT and CDR2 FQDESV (reference sequence).

This clone has a handful of counts. The CDR3 protein is CASSQGQGSNQPQHF. The CDR3 nucleotides read TGCGCCAGCAGCCAAGGCCAGGGTAGCAATCAGCCCCAGCATTTT. The chain recombines TRBV4-1 with TRBJ1-5; a possible D gene is TRBD1 (5 bases). This CDR3 is 15 amino acids long. Deletions cut 1 base from V and 0 bases from J, with 7 bases between. Per the germline V gene, CDR1 is MGHRA and CDR2 is YSYEKL.

This chain links TRBV19 with TRBJ2-7; tentative D call: TRBD2 (6 bases). The V gene lost 3 bases and the J gene lost 3 bases, with 6 bases spanning the gap. The germline V gene has CDR1 LNHDA and CDR2 SQIVND (reference sequence). The CDR3 runs to 12 residues. This chain's CDR3 is CASSIGSYEQYF. CDR3 DNA: TGTGCCAGTAGTATCGGGAGCTACGAGCAGTACTTC.

This clone was found once. This chain's CDR3 is CASSTGTDAYMDTQYF. CDR3 nucleotide sequence: TGTGCCAGCAGCACAGGGACGGACGCGTATATGGATACGCAGTATTTT. The genes are TRBV7-6 and TRBJ2-3; D is perhaps TRBD1 (6 bases). Trimming took off 5 bases at V and 6 bases at J, with 21 bases between the two ends. From germline, CDR1 is SGHVS and CDR2 FNYEAQ. The CDR3 extends over 16 amino acids.

The chain recombines TRBV15 with TRBJ2-7; TRBD1 matches at 8 bases. V lost 3 bases to trimming and J lost 5 bases; unmatched junction nucleotides: 6. The CDR3 is 14 amino acids. The V gene's germline CDR1 is LNHNV and CDR2 YYDKDF (reference sequence). CDR3 sequence: CATSRDRASNEQYF. The CDR3 DNA sequence: TGTGCCACCAGCAGGGACAGGGCTTCTAACGAGCAGTACTTC.